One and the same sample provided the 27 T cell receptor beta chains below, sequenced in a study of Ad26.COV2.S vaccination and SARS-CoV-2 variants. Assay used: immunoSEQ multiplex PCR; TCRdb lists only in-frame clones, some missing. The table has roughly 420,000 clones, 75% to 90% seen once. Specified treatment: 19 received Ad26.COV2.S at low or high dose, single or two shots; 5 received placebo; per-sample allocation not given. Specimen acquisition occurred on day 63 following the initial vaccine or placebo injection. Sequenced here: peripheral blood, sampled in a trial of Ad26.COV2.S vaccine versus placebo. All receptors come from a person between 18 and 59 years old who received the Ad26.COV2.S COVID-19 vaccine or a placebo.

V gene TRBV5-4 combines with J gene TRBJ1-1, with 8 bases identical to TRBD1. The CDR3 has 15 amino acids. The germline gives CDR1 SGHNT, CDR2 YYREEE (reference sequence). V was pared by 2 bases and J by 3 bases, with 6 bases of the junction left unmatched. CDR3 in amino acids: CASSFNRGRYTEAFF. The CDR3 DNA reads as TGTGCCAGCAGCTTTAACAGGGGGAGGTACACTGAAGCTTTCTTT.

CDR3 sequence reads: CASSLVTSGSSNEQFF. CDR3 sequence (DNA): TGTGCCAGCAGCTTAGTAACTAGCGGGAGTAGTAATGAGCAGTTCTTC. The chain links TRBV7-9 to TRBJ2-1; 11 bases fit TRBD2. There are 16 residues in the CDR3. Germline lookup yields CDR1 SEHNR and CDR2 FQNEAQ (reference sequence). With 1 base clipped from V and 7 bases from J, the junction kept 6 bases outside the gene matches.

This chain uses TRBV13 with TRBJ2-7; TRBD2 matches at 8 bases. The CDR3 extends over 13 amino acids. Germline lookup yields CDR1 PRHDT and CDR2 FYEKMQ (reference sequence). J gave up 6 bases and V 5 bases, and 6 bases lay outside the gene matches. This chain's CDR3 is CASSPGGGSEQYV. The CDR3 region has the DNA TGTGCCAGCAGCCCCGGGGGGGGGTCCGAGCAGTACGTC.

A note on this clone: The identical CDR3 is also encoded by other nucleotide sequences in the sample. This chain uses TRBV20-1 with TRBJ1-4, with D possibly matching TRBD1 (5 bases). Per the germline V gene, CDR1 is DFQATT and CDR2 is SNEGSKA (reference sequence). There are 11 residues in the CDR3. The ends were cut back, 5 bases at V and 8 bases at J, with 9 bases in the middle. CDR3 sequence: CSAEKGEKLFF. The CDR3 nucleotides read TGCAGTGCTGAGAAGGGGGAAAAACTGTTTTTT.

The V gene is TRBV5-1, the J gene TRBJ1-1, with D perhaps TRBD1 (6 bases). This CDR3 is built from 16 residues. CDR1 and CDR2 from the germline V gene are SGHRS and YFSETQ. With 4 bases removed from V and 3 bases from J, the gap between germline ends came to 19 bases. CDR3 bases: TGCGCCAGCAGCCCTTACAGGGTGCGGTCAGACACTGAAGCTTTCTTT. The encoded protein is CASSPYRVRSDTEAFF.

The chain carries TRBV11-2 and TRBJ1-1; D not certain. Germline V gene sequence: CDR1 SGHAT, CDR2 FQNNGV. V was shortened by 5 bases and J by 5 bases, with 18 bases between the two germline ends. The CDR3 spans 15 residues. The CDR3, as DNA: TGTGCCAGCAGCGGTTTACAGTGGAAAGAGACTGAAGCTTTCTTT. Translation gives CASSGLQWKETEAFF.

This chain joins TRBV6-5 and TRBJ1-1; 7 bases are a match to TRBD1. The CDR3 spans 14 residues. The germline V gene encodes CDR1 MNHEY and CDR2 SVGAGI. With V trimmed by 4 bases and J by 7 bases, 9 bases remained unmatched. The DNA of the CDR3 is TGTGCCAGCAGTTCCCCAGGGGGGCCTAATGAAGCTTTCTTT. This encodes CASSSPGGPNEAFF.

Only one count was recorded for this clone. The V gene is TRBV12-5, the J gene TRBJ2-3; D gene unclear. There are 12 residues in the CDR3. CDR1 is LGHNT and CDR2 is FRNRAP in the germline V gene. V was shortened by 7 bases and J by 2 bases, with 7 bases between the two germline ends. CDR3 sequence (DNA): TGTGCTAGTGTACTATCCACAGATACGCAGTATTTT. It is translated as CASVLSTDTQYF.

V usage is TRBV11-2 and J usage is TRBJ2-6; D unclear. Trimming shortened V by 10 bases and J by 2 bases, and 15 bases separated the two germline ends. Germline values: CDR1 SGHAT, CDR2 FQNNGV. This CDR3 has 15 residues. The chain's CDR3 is CATNPGHAGANVLTF. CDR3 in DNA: TGTGCCACCAACCCCGGGCACGCTGGGGCCAACGTCCTGACTTTC.

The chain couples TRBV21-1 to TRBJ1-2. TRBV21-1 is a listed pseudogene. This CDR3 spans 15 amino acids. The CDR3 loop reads CASSQLGQPGYGYTF. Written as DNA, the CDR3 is TGTGCCAGCAGCCAACTAGGTCAGCCGGGATATGGCTACACCTTC.

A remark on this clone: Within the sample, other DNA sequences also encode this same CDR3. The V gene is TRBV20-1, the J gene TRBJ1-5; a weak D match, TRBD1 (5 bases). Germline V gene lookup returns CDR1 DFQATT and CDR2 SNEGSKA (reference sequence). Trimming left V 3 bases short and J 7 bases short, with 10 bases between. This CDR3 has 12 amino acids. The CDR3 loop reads CSASRGDQPQHF. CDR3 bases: TGCAGTGCTAGTAGGGGCGACCAGCCCCAGCATTTT.

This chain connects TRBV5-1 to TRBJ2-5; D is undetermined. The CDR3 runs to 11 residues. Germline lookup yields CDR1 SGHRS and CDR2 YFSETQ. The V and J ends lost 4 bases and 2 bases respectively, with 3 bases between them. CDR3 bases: TGCGCCAGCAGCATACAAGAGACCCAGTACTTC. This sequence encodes CASSIQETQYF.

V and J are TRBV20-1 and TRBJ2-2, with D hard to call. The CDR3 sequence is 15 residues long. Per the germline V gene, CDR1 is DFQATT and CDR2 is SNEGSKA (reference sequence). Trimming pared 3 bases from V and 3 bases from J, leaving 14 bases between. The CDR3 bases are TGCAGTGCTAGTCCCCGGTCGCCGGACACCGGGGAGCTGTTTTTT. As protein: CSASPRSPDTGELFF.

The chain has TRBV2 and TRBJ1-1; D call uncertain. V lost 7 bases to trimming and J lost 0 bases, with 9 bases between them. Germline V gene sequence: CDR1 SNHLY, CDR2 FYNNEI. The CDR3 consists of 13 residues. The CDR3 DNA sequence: TGTGCCAGCATTAGCAGAATGAACACTGAAGCTTTCTTT. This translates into CASISRMNTEAFF.

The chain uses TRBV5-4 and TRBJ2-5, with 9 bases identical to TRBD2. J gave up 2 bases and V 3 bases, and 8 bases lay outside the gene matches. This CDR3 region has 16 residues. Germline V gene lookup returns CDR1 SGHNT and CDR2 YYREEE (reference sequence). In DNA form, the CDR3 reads TGTGCCAGCAGCTCGACACCTCTAGCGGGGCAAGAGACCCAGTACTTC. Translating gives CASSSTPLAGQETQYF.

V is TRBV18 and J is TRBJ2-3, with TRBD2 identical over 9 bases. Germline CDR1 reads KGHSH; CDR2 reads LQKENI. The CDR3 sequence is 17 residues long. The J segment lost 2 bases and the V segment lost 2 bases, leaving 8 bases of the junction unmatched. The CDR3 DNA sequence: TGTGCCAGCTCACCAAGGCTAGCGGGAACCCACACAGATACGCAGTATTTT. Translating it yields CASSPRLAGTHTDTQYF.

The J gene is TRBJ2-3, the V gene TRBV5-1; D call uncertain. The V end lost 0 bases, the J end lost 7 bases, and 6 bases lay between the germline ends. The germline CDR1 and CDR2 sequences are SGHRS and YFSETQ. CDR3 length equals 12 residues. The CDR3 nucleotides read TGCGCCAGCAGCTTGGTAATACATACGCAGTATTTT. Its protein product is CASSLVIHTQYF.

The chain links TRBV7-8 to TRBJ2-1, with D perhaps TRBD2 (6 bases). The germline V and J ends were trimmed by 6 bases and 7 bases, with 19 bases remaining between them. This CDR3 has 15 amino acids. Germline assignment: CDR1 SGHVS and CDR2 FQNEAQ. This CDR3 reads CASRLWLGGVNEQFF. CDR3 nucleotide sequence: TGTGCCAGCAGGCTGTGGTTGGGCGGGGTAAATGAGCAGTTCTTC.

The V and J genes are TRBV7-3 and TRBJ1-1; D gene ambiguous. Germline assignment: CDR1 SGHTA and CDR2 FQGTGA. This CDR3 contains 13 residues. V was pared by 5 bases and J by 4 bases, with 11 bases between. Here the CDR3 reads CASSPPSSTEAFF. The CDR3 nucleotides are TGTGCCAGCAGCCCCCCGAGTAGCACTGAAGCTTTCTTT.

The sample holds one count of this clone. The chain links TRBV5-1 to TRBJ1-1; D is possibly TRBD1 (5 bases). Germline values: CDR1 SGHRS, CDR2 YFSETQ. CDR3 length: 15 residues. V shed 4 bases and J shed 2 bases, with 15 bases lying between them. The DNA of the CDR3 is TGCGCCAGCAGCCCGGCGGCGGGGGGTAACACTGAAGCTTTCTTT. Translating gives CASSPAAGGNTEAFF.

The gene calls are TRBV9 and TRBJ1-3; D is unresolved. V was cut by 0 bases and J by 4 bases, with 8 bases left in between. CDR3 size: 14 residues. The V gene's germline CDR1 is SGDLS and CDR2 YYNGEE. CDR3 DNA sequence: TGTGCCAGCAGCGTAGGTCATGAAGGAAACACCATATATTTT. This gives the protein CASSVGHEGNTIYF.

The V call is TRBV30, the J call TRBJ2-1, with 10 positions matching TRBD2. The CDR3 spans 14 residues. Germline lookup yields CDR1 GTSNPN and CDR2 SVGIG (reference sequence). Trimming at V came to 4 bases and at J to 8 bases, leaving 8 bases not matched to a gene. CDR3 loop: CAWTTGLALDEQFF. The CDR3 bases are TGTGCCTGGACTACGGGACTAGCGCTAGATGAGCAGTTCTTC.

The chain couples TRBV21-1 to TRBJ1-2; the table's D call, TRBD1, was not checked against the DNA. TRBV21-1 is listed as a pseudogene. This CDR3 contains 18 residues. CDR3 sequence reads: CASSGYRDRASLVYGYTF. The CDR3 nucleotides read TGTGCCAGCAGCGGGTACCGGGACAGGGCGTCGCTCGTCTATGGCTACACCTTC.

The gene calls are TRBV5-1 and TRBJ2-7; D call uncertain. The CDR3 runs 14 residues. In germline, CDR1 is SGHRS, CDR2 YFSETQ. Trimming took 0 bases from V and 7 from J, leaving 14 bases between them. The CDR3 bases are TGCGCCAGCAGCTTGGTCGGCAGCTCTCAAGAGCAGTACTTC. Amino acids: CASSLVGSSQEQYF.

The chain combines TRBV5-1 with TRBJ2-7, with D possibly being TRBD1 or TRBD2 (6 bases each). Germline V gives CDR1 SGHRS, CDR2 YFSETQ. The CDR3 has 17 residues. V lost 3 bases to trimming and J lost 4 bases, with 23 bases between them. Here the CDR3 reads CASSSTLRDTGGYEQYF. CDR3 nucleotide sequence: TGCGCCAGCAGCTCAACCCTCCGGGACACAGGAGGGTACGAGCAGTACTTC.

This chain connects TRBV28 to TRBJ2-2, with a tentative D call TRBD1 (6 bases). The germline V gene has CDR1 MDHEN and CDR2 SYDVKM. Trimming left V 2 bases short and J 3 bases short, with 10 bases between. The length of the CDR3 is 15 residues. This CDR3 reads CASSLMAGDTGELFF. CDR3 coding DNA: TGTGCCAGCAGTTTAATGGCAGGGGACACCGGGGAGCTGTTTTTT.

The CDR3 bases are TGTGCCAGCTCACCATGGGGTGACAAGCAAGACACCGGGGAGCTGTTTTTT. The encoded protein is CASSPWGDKQDTGELFF. V usage is TRBV18 and J usage is TRBJ2-2; D not resolved. Germline V gene lookup returns CDR1 KGHSH and CDR2 LQKENI. The CDR3 length is 17 residues. Trimming stripped 2 bases from V and 3 bases from J, with 16 bases between. Complete variable domain (other parts from reference TRBV18 and TRBJ2-2): NAGVMQNPRHLVRRRGQEARLRCSPMKGHSHVYWYRQLPEEGLKFMVYLQKENIIDESGMPKERFSAEFPKEGPSILRIQQVVRGDSAAYFCASSPWGDKQDTGELFFGEGSRLTVL.